Listed below are T cell receptor beta chains from one sample, sequenced in a study of shared clonotypes between healthy human individuals. Profiled with immunoSEQ multiplex PCR; TCRdb holds only in-frame clones, not every one. The sample records more than 600,000 clones, roughly nine tenths being singletons. The sequencing sample was made of naive CD8+ T cells sorted from blood. These receptors all stem from a young man in good health. Each CDR3 is given with its conserved first and last residue. D genes are given only for firm matches. For some rows the clone size is stated as once, few or many, or as a class when expanded; others skip it.

- TRBJ2-1 TRBD1 TRBV7-3 TGTGCCAGCAGCCCCCAAGGGACAGCAAACAATGAGCAGTTCTTC CASSPQGTANNEQFF
- TRBJ2-1 - TRBV29-1 TGCAGCGTCTATCTAGATCTCTCCTACAATGAGCAGTTCTTC CSVYLDLSYNEQFF
- TRBJ2-5 - TRBV18 TGTGCCAGCTCACCAGACAGGCTTCAAGAGACCCAGTACTTC CASSPDRLQETQYF
- TRBJ2-6 - TRBV4-3 TGCGCCAGCAGCCAAGAAACTTTAGCCAAAGGTACTGGGGCCAACGTCCTGACTTTC CASSQETLAKGTGANVLTF
once TRBJ1-1 TRBD1 TRBV7-9 TGTGCCAGCAGCTTAGCCACAGGGGTGAACACTGAAGCTTTCTTT CASSLATGVNTEAFF
- TRBJ1-5 - TRBV28 TGTGCCAGCAGTTTTTTCCAGGGGTCCAATCAGCCCCAGCATTTT CASSFFQGSNQPQHF
- TRBJ2-5 - TRBV6-5 TGTGCCAGCAGTTACGGTAGCCCGACGTTACAAGAGACCCAGTACTTC CASSYGSPTLQETQYF
- TRBJ2-7 TRBD2 TRBV4-1 TGCGCCAGCAGCCAAGTGAACGCGGGAGATATCACTTACGAGCAGTACTTC CASSQVNAGDITYEQYF
- TRBJ2-3 TRBD2 TRBV4-2 TGTGCCAGCAGCCAAGGACTAGCGTCCACAGATACGCAGTATTTT CASSQGLASTDTQYF
once TRBJ2-3 - TRBV4-1 TGCGCCAGCAGCTTCGTAATCACAGATACGCAGTATTTT CASSFVITDTQYF
few TRBJ1-4 TRBD1 TRBV7-6 TGTGCCAGCAGCTCGGACAGGGGGCTTAATGAAAAACTGTTTTTT CASSSDRGLNEKLFF
- TRBJ1-1 - TRBV11-2 TGTGCCAGCAGCTTAAAACCCATGAACACTGAAGCTTTCTTT CASSLKPMNTEAFF
- TRBJ2-2 TRBD1 TRBV13 TGTGCCAGCAGCCGGACAGGGGGCGTCTCCGGGGAGCTGTTTTTT CASSRTGGVSGELFF
- TRBJ2-7 - TRBV4-3 TGCGCCAGCAGCCAAGAACGGGGGTTTTCCCCCAGCTACGAGCAGTACTTC CASSQERGFSPSYEQYF
- TRBJ2-7 - TRBV6-6 TGTGCCAGCAGTTACTCCGCCGGGGGATCCTACGAGCAGTACTTC CASSYSAGGSYEQYF